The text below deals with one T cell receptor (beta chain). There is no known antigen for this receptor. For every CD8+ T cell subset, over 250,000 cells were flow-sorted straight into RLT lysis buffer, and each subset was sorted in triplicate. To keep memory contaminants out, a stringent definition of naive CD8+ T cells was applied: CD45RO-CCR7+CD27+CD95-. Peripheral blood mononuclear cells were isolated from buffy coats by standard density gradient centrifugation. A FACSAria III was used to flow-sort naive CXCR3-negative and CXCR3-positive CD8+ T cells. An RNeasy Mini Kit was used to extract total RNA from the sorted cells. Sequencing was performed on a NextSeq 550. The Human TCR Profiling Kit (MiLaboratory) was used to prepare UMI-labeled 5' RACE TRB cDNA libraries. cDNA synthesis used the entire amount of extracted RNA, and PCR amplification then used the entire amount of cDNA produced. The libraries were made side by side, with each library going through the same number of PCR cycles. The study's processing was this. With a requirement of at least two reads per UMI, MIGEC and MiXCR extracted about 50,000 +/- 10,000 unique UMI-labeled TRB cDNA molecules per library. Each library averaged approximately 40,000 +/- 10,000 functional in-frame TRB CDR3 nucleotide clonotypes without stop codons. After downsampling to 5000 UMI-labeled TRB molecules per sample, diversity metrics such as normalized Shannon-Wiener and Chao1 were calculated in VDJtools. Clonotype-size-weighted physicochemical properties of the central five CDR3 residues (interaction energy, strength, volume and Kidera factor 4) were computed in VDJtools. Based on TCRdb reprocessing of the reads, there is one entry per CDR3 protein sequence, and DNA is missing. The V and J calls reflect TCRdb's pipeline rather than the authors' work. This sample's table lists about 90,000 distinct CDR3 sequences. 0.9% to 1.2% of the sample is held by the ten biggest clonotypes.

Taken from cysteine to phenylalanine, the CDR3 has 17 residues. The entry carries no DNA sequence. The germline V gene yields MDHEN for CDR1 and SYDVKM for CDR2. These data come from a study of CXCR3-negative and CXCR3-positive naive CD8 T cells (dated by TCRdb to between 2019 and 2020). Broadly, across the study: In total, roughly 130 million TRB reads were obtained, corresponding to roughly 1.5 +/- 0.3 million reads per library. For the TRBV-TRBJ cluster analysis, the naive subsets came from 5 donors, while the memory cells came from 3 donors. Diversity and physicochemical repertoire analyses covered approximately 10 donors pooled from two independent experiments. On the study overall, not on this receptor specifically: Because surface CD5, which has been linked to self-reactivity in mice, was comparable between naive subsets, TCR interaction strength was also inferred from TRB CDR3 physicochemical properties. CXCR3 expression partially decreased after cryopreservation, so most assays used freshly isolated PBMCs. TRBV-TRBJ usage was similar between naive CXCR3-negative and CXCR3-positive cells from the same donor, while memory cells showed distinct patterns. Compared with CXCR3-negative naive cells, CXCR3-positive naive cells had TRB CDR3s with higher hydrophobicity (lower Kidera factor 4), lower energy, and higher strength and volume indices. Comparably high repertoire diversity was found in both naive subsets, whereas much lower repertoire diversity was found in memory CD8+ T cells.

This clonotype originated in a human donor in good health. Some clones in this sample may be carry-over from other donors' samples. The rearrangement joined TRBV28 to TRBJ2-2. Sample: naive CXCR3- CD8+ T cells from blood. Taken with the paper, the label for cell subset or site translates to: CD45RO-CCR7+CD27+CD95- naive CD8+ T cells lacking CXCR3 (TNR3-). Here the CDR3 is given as CASSSRRVISNTGELFF.